One sample yielded the 8 T cell receptor beta chains listed below, sequenced in a study of T-cell memory formation after mild COVID-19. TCRdb recomputed calls from the 5' RACE reads with MiXCR, one row per CDR3 protein. Here the sample spans 65,000 to 90,000 distinct CDR3 sequences, more than 10% being singletons. The sample comprised PBMCs or a T cell subset sorted from them (not recorded which). These receptors all come from a young man who had mild COVID-19 (a few samples of this study predate the infection). Cell type and time point are not known.

This clonotype was detected many times. The chain is built from TRBV20-1 and TRBJ2-7, with 8 bases matching TRBD1. Germline V gene data show CDR1 as DFQATT and CDR2 as SNEGSKA (reference sequence). Losses at the gene ends were 3 bases for V and 1 base for J; bases not matched to a gene: 5. The CDR3 extends over 14 amino acids. The CDR3 nucleotides are TGCAGTGCTAGGGACCGGGACAGGTCCTACGAGCAGTACTTC. Translation: CSARDRDRSYEQYF.

The genes are TRBV3-1 and TRBJ2-1, with no clear D. The germline CDR1 and CDR2 sequences are LGHDT and YNNKEL (reference sequence). Trimming cost V 2 bases and J 2 bases, with 10 bases left between them. This CDR3 spans 15 amino acids. DNA of the CDR3: TGTGCCAGCAGCCAACAGGCCGGAGCCTACAATGAGCAGTTCTTC. It specifies CASSQQAGAYNEQFF.

The rearrangement joins TRBV6-6 to TRBJ2-3, with 9 bases aligning to TRBD2. Looked up from germline, CDR1 is MNHNY and CDR2 is SVGAGI (reference sequence). V lost 2 bases, J lost 4 bases, and 7 bases stayed unmatched. The CDR3 is 16 residues long. The DNA of the CDR3 is TGTGCCAGCAGTTACGTCGGCGGGGGGGGGTCAGATACGCAGTATTTT. Its translation is CASSYVGGGGSDTQYF.

The gene calls are TRBV29-1 and TRBJ1-2; no clear D. Trimming stripped 0 bases from V and 4 bases from J, with 9 bases between. Germline V CDR1 and CDR2: SQVTM, ANQGSEA. The CDR3 loop spans 13 amino acids. CDR3 in amino acids: CSVEDGQTYGYTF. CDR3 DNA sequence: TGCAGCGTTGAAGATGGGCAGACCTATGGCTACACCTTC. The whole variable domain, remainder taken from reference TRBV29-1 and TRBJ1-2, is SAVISQKPSRDICQRGTSLTIQCQVDSQVTMMFWYRQQPGQSLTLIATANQGSEATYESGFVIDKFPISRPNLTFSTLTVSNMSPEDSSIYLCSVEDGQTYGYTFGSGTRLTVV.

This rearrangement joins TRBV9 to TRBJ2-3, with D possibly matching TRBD2 (5 bases). CDR3 length equals 13 residues. CDR1 and CDR2 from the germline V gene are SGDLS and YYNGEE. V gave up 6 bases and J gave up 2 bases, with 10 bases separating them. The chain's CDR3 is CASTSDFTDTQYF. CDR3 DNA: TGTGCCAGCACCTCGGACTTCACAGATACGCAGTATTTT.

A few counts support this clonotype. V usage is TRBV15 and J usage is TRBJ1-4, with D possibly being TRBD1 (6 bases). Germline V gives CDR1 LNHNV, CDR2 YYDKDF (reference sequence). V lost 1 base and J lost 5, with 11 bases in between. CDR3 size: 15 residues. CDR3 residues: CATSRGGQKNEKLFF. The CDR3 DNA reads TGTGCCACCAGCAGAGGCGGACAGAAGAATGAAAAACTGTTTTTT.

V is TRBV6-5 and J is TRBJ2-5; D is perhaps TRBD1 or TRBD2 (5 bases each). Germline V gene lookup returns CDR1 MNHEY and CDR2 SVGAGI. This CDR3 spans 13 amino acids. Trimming took off 2 bases at V and 3 bases at J, with 7 bases between the two ends. In DNA, the CDR3 is TGTGCCAGCAGTTACGGGACGGAAGAGACCCAGTACTTC. This gives the protein CASSYGTEETQYF.

This chain's CDR3 is CASSSSVRTQGASEQYF. The DNA for the CDR3 is TGTGCCAGCAGCTCCAGCGTACGTACACAGGGGGCAAGCGAGCAGTACTTC. This chain links TRBV7-9 with TRBJ2-7; 9 positions agree with TRBD1. The CDR3 has 17 amino acids. CDR1 is SEHNR, CDR2 FQNEAQ, per germline (reference sequence). V dropped 4 bases and J dropped 6; count of bases not matched to a gene: 16.